The sequence of this T cell receptor beta chain was determined in a study of cytomegalovirus exposure and HLA in healthy donors. Study in general: Early released data comprised around 85 million unique TCRs from HLA-typed donors.

PCR amplification relied on 60 Vbeta primers (plus 13 Jbeta primers). TCRdb's copy holds only in-frame clones and misses some; the assay was immunoSEQ multiplex PCR. The sample includes 110,000 to 150,000 clones, about 75% of them seen just once. The CDR3 sequence is 13 residues long. The V gene's germline CDR1 is MNHEY and CDR2 SVGAGI. V dropped 6 bases and J dropped 1 base, with 9 bases sitting between them. This clone was seen only a few times. Its antigen remains unidentified. Study observations and caveats: Later on, a genetic analysis was performed. It linked a missense variant in DCLRE1C with V- and J-gene trimming of TCR beta. Cytomegalovirus-associated status was assigned to approximately 160 TCR beta chains.

This chain joins TRBV6-5 and TRBJ2-5; D may be TRBD1 (5 bases). The clonotype comes from a woman in her 30s in good health and CMV-seronegative. The sequenced sample consisted of PBMCs. CDR3 residues: CASRPQVQETQYF. The CDR3, as DNA: TGTGCCAGCAGGCCACAGGTCCAAGAGACCCAGTACTTC.